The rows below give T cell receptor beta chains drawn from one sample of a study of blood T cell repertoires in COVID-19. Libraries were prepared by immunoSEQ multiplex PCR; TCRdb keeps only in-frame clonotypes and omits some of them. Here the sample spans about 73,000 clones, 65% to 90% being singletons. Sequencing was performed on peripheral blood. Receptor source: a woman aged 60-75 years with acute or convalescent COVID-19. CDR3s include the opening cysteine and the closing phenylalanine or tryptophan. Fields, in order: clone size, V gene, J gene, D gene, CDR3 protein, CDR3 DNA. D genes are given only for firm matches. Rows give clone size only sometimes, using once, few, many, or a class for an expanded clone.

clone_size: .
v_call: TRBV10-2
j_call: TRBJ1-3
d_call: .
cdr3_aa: CASSESPPVNTIYF
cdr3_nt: TGCGCCAGCAGTGAGTCCCCTCCCGTTAACACCATATATTTT

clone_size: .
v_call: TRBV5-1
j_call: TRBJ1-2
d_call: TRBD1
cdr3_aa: CASSPGTGAIQGGYTF
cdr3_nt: TGCGCCAGCAGCCCCGGGACAGGGGCGATTCAGGGCGGCTACACCTTC

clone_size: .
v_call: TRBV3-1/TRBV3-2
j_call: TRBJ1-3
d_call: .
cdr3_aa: CASRYRNTIYF
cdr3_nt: TGTGCCAGCAGGTACAGAAACACCATATATTTT

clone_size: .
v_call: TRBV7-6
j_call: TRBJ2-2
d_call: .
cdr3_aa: CAIPGRGEITGELFF
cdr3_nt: TGTGCCATCCCGGGGCGGGGTGAAATCACCGGGGAGCTGTTTTTT

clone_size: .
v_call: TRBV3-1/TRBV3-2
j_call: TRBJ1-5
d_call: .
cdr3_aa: CASSPQQVGQPQHF
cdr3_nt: TGTGCCAGCAGCCCCCAACAGGTCGGGCAGCCCCAGCATTTT

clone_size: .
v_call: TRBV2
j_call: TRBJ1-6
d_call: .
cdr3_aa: CASKPDSLYNSPLHF
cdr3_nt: TGTGCCAGCAAACCAGACAGCCTCTATAATTCACCCCTCCACTTT

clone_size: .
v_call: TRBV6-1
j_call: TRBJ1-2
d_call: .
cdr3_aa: CASSEGRGLGYGYTF
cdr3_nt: TGTGCCAGCAGTGAAGGTCGGGGGTTAGGCTATGGCTACACCTTC

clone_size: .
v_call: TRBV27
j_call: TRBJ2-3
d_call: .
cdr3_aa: CASRIWGSSTDTQYF
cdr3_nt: TGTGCCAGCAGAATCTGGGGCAGTAGCACAGATACGCAGTATTTT

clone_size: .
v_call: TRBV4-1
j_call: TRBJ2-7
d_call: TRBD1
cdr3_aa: CASSQGGTGLAYEQYF
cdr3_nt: TGCGCCAGCAGCCAAGGGGGGACAGGGCTAGCCTACGAGCAGTACTTC

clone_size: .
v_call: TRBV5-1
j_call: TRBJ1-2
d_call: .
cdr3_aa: CASSLAGYGYTF
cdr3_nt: TGCGCCAGCAGCTTGGCAGGTTATGGCTACACCTTC

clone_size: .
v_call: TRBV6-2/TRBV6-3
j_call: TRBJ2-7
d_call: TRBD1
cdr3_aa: CASSWGGTANYEQYF
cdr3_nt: TGTGCCAGCAGTTGGGGTGGGACAGCAAACTACGAGCAGTACTTC

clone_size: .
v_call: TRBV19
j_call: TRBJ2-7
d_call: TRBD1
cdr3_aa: CASSPIDRASSYEQYF
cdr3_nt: TGTGCCAGTAGTCCCATCGACAGGGCCTCTTCCTACGAGCAGTACTTC

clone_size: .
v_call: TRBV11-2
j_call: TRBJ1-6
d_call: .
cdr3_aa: CASSLEPGGRSLHF
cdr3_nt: TGTGCCAGCAGCTTAGAGCCAGGTGGTCGGTCCCTCCACTTT

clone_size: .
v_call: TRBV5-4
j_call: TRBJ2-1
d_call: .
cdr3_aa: CASSLGRGQDNEQFF
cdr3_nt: TGTGCCAGCAGCCTTGGGCGGGGGCAGGACAATGAGCAGTTCTTC

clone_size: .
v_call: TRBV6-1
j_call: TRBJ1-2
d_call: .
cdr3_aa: CASSEQNVWGYTF
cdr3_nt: TGTGCCAGCAGTGAACAGAACGTCTGGGGCTACACCTTC

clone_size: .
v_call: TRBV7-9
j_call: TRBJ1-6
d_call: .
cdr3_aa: CASSPPGGGVNSPLHF
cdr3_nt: TGTGCCAGCAGCCCCCCGGGGGGGGGCGTTAATTCACCCCTCCACTTT

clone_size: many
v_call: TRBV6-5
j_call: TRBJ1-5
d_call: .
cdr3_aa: CASRPNGGRIQPQHF
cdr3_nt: TGTGCCAGCAGACCTAACGGGGGGAGAATTCAGCCCCAGCATTTT

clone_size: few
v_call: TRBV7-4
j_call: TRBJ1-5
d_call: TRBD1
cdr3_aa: CASNPLRGFNQPQHF
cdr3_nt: TGTGCCAGCAATCCACTCAGGGGGTTCAATCAGCCCCAGCATTTT

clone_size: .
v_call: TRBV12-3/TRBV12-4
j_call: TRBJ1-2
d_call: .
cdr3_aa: CASSSGFYGYTF
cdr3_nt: TGTGCCAGCAGTTCAGGGTTCTATGGCTACACCTTC

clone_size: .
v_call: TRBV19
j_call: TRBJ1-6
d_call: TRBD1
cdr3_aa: CASSEQGDNSPLHF
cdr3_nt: TGTGCCAGTAGTGAGCAGGGGGATAATTCACCCCTCCACTTT